Each of the 15 T cell receptor beta chains below was sequenced from the same sample in a study of blood T cells in healthy people across ages. A second PCR of about 7 to 12 cycles used a sample-barcoded 5' primer and a J-beta primer mix. TCRdb independently ran MiXCR on the 5' RACE reads; one entry per CDR3 protein. The sample carries more than 750,000 distinct CDR3 sequences, under 35% recorded once. This sample was also put to use in a study of T cells of mothers and their children.

The source material was blood. The receptors were sampled from a woman aged 40 to 50 in good health.

This clonotype was seen a handful of times. V gene TRBV5-5 combines with J gene TRBJ2-3; 9 bases line up with TRBD2. Looked up from germline, CDR1 is SGHKS and CDR2 is YYEKEE (reference sequence). This CDR3 comprises 21 residues. After removal of 2 bases from V and 4 bases from J, the junction contained 23 bases not matched to a gene. DNA for the CDR3: TGTGCCAGCAGCTTTGGGGCGAGGGATCTAGCGGGGACGGACTTCGCAGATACGCAGTATTTT. It codes for CASSFGARDLAGTDFADTQYF.

The V and J genes are TRBV5-1 and TRBJ1-4; D gene ambiguous. This CDR3 has 14 amino acids. Germline V gene sequence: CDR1 SGHRS, CDR2 YFSETQ. Trimming took off 4 bases at V and 5 bases at J, with 12 bases between the two ends. The CDR3 sequence is CASSTGSSNEKLFF. CDR3 nucleotide sequence: TGCGCCAGCAGCACCGGCTCCTCAAATGAAAAACTGTTTTTT.

This clonotype has a count of ten or more. CDR3 nucleotides: TGCGCCAGCAGCCAAGAAAGGAGCCAAGAGACCCAGTACTTC. Its translation: CASSQERSQETQYF. The chain has TRBV4-1 and TRBJ2-5; D not certain. The CDR3 consists of 14 residues. V shed 0 bases and J shed 1 base, with 6 bases lying between them. CDR1 is MGHRA and CDR2 is YSYEKL in the germline V gene.

This clonotype was picked up many times. V gene TRBV18 combines with J gene TRBJ1-1; unclear D gene. Trimming pared 3 bases from V and 6 bases from J, leaving 20 bases between. The CDR3 length is 16 residues. CDR1 KGHSH and CDR2 LQKENI come from the germline V gene. The CDR3 bases are TGTGCCAGCTCACCCTCTTTCCTGCTCGGGCGCGCTGAAGCTTTCTTT. It yields the protein CASSPSFLLGRAEAFF.

As for this clonotype: Since no conserved phenylalanine or tryptophan closes the CDR3, a read error is the likely cause. The chain uses TRBV9 and TRBJ2-3, with unresolved D. The length of the CDR3 is 16 residues. Between the trimmed V and J ends, which lost 0 bases and 5 bases, there was a span of 16 bases. Germline V CDR1 and CDR2: SGDLS, YYNGEE. Here the CDR3 DNA reads TGTGCCAGCAGCGTAGCTGGGCACCTTAAGATAGATACGCAGTATTGT. It codes for CASSVAGHLKIDTQYC.

This rearrangement joins TRBV27 to TRBJ1-1; TRBD1 is a possible D gene (5 bases). The germline CDR1 and CDR2 sequences are MNHEY and SMNVEV (reference sequence). The CDR3 is 15 residues long. Trimming stripped 5 bases from V and 5 bases from J, with 18 bases between. CDR3 region: CASSPPGRVATEAFF. CDR3 nucleotides: TGTGCCAGCAGTCCACCGGGACGAGTGGCTACTGAAGCTTTCTTT.

A few counts support this clonotype. The chain combines TRBV7-2 with TRBJ2-1, with unresolved D. Germline-derived CDR1 and CDR2 are SGHTA and FQGNSA. The CDR3 has 13 residues. V lost 8 bases and J 0 bases, leaving 8 bases between the germline ends. CDR3 region: CASGWTSYNEQFF. DNA for the CDR3: TGTGCCAGCGGGTGGACCTCCTACAATGAGCAGTTCTTC.

This chain links TRBV10-3 with TRBJ1-1; possibly TRBD1 for D (5 bases). Trimming took 4 bases from V and 7 from J, leaving 22 bases between them. Germline values: CDR1 ENHRY, CDR2 SYGVKD. This CDR3 contains 16 residues. The CDR3 spells CAISGRGRTTPFEAFF. The CDR3 DNA reads TGTGCCATCAGTGGCCGGGGCAGGACTACTCCTTTTGAAGCTTTCTTT.

This clonotype showed up many times. The chain has TRBV20-1 and TRBJ1-1; D is possibly TRBD1 (5 bases). Germline loops: CDR1 DFQATT, CDR2 SNEGSKA (reference sequence). Trimming removed 4 bases from V and 5 bases from J, with 20 bases in between. The length of the CDR3 is 15 residues. Written as DNA, the CDR3 is TGCAGTGCTACCCCGGGGGACTCCCGAGGAACTGAAGCTTTCTTT. As protein: CSATPGDSRGTEAFF.

The chain employs TRBV2 and TRBJ1-1, with D perhaps matching TRBD1 (5 bases). V lost 3 bases to trimming and J lost 5 bases, with 13 bases between them. CDR1 SNHLY and CDR2 FYNNEI come from the germline V gene. CDR3 size: 14 residues. In DNA, the CDR3 is TGTGCCAGCAGTGATACGGGGGGATTTACTGAAGCTTTCTTT. The encoded protein is CASSDTGGFTEAFF.

This clonotype was recorded at least ten times. The rearrangement joins TRBV7-9 to TRBJ2-7; D perhaps matches TRBD2 (6 bases). The CDR3 runs 14 residues. The germline gives CDR1 SEHNR, CDR2 FQNEAQ (reference sequence). Trimming stripped 2 bases from V and 5 bases from J, with 13 bases between. CDR3 residues: CASSLNRRVHEQYF. CDR3 coding DNA: TGTGCCAGCAGCTTAAATAGGAGGGTCCACGAGCAGTACTTC.

This clonotype was picked up a small number of times. The chain combines TRBV6-1 with TRBJ1-5; D is undetermined. Between the trimmed V and J ends, which lost 4 bases and 4 bases, there was a span of 8 bases. Germline V gene sequence: CDR1 MNHNS, CDR2 SASEGT. The CDR3 length is 13 residues. The CDR3 region has the DNA TGTGCCAGCAGTGTGTCTGAGAATCAGCCCCAGCATTTT. This gives the protein CASSVSENQPQHF.

The chain couples TRBV7-2 to TRBJ1-2; perhaps TRBD1 as D (6 bases). The germline CDR1 and CDR2 sequences are SGHTA and FQGNSA. V gave up 11 bases and J gave up 3 bases, with 16 bases separating them. This CDR3 is built from 13 residues. CDR3 DNA sequence: TGTGCCGGAAAGGGGGGAGGCGACTATGGCTACACCTTC. Translated: CAGKGGGDYGYTF.

Note on this clonotype: Given a much more abundant clone one base away, this may be a read error. The V gene is TRBV20-1, the J gene TRBJ2-1, with 7 bases lining up with TRBD2. The CDR3 covers 14 residues. Germline CDR1 is DFQATT and CDR2 is SNEGSKA (reference sequence). CDR3 DNA sequence: TGCAGTGCTAGCCCCAGCGGGGATTACAATGGGCAGTTCTTC. Residues: CSASPSGDYNGQFF.

This clonotype was recorded once. The chain combines TRBV28 with TRBJ1-1; 7 bases fit TRBD1. Germline values: CDR1 MDHEN, CDR2 SYDVKM. The length of the CDR3 is 17 residues. V shed 3 bases and J 2 bases; nucleotides not matched to a gene: 12. The CDR3 DNA is TGTGCCAGCAGTTTTATTTCCACCAGGGGGGTAAACACTGAAGCTTTCTTT. The encoded protein is CASSFISTRGVNTEAFF.